The clone carrying this TCR beta chain appeared many times. Trimming stripped 5 bases from V and 7 bases from J, with 20 bases between. This CDR3 is 15 amino acids long. Per the germline V gene, CDR1 is MNHEY and CDR2 is SMNVEV (reference sequence). Profiling relied on immunoSEQ multiplex PCR, and the TCRdb table lists in-frame clones only, not all of them. This sample has roughly 120,000 clones, with 83% found just once. The data belong to a study of blood T cell repertoires in COVID-19. This rearrangement joins TRBV27 to TRBJ1-2; weak D call: TRBD1 (5 bases). The sequence was collected from a man younger than 40 with acute or convalescent COVID-19. The sequenced sample consisted of peripheral blood. Here the CDR3 DNA reads TGTGCCAGCAGTGTGGACACCTCCAGACTGAGTGGCTACACCTTC. Protein sequence: CASSVDTSRLSGYTF.